This T cell receptor (beta chain) appears in the sequencing data of a study of blood T cell repertoires in COVID-19. Study-wide context: Samples representing acute and convalescent COVID-19 were sourced from the United States, Italy and Spain. PBMCs, B-cell-depleted T cells, or T cells provided the cDNA or gDNA that made up the material.

The CDR3 totals 14 residues. V was pared by 7 bases and J by 4 bases, with 5 bases of the junction left unmatched. Germline V lookup: CDR1 SGHRS, CDR2 YFSETQ. As processed by the authors: Nucleated cell counts were estimated from reference gene primer amplification. Libraries were prepared by immunoSEQ multiplex PCR; TCRdb keeps only in-frame clonotypes and omits some of them. The DNA was the basis for D and trimming; V, J and clone size are from that table. The table lists approximately 260,000 clones, more than 65% of them singletons. Sequenced sample: peripheral blood. The clonotype was recovered from a woman in her thirties or forties with active or convalescent COVID-19. The rearrangement joins TRBV5-1 to TRBJ2-1; 10 positions agree with TRBD2. The CDR3 region has the DNA TGCGCCAGCGTGGCTAGCGGGGGTTACAATGAGCAGTTCTTC. Translated: CASVASGGYNEQFF.